What follows are 28 T cell receptor beta chains derived from one specimen sequenced in a study of blood T cells in healthy people across ages. A sample-barcoded 5' primer and a J-beta primer mix were used in a second PCR of roughly 7 to 11 cycles. MiXCR was run by TCRdb on the 5' RACE reads, yielding one entry per CDR3 protein. This table has about 1.1 million distinct CDR3 sequences, around two fifths appearing once. Sequencing was performed on blood. All receptors come from a man between 18 and 35 years old in good health.

The chain carries TRBV5-1 and TRBJ2-1; D is ambiguous. V gave up 2 bases and J gave up 6 bases, with 12 bases separating them. The germline V gene encodes CDR1 SGHRS and CDR2 YFSETQ. The CDR3 has 14 residues. Here the CDR3 DNA reads TGCGCCAGCAGCTTCTTGGTGGGAATCAATGAGCAGTTCTTC. Protein: CASSFLVGINEQFF.

Comments on this clonotype: The junction departs from the called germline gene at one end, perhaps through a read error. V usage is TRBV20-1 and J usage is TRBJ2-4; weak D call: TRBD2 (5 bases). The germline CDR1 and CDR2 sequences are DFQATT and SNEGSKA (reference sequence). This CDR3 region has 15 residues. DNA of the CDR3: TGCAGTGCTAGAGATCTAGGGCTAGCCAAAAACACTCAGTACTTC. It encodes CSARDLGLAKNTQYF.

J is TRBJ2-5 and V is TRBV6-5; possibly TRBD1 for D (5 bases). V lost 6 bases and J 5 bases, leaving 13 bases between the germline ends. Germline values: CDR1 MNHEY, CDR2 SVGAGI. CDR3 length: 13 amino acids. CDR3 region: CASSWGPPETQYF. In DNA, the CDR3 is TGTGCCAGCAGCTGGGGCCCCCCTGAGACCCAGTACTTC.

The V and J genes are TRBV3-1 and TRBJ2-5; perhaps TRBD2 as D (6 bases). TRBJ2-1 explains the end of the DNA better; the J call may be wrong. The CDR3 is 14 residues long. Germline CDR1 reads LGHDT; CDR2 reads YNNKEL (reference sequence). CDR3 DNA sequence: TGTGCCAGCAGCCACGGGGGAAGCCAAGAGACCCAGTTCTTC. This gives the protein CASSHGGSQETQFF.

V and J are TRBV4-1 and TRBJ1-1; D unclear. Germline loops: CDR1 MGHRA, CDR2 YSYEKL. Trimming removed 0 bases from V and 6 bases from J, with 14 bases in between. This CDR3 has 15 residues. The DNA of the CDR3 is TGCGCCAGCAGCCAAGAACGGACGTCTTACGCTGAAGCTTTCTTT. It codes for CASSQERTSYAEAFF.

The table lists this clonotype with a few counts. This sequence joins TRBV12-3 or TRBV12-4 and TRBJ2-7, with TRBD1 as a possible D gene (5 bases). CDR3 length: 14 residues. V lost 3 bases to trimming and J lost 2 bases, with 11 bases between them. The CDR3 DNA reads TGTGCCAGCAGTTTCTCGGGCAGGGCCTACGAGCAGTACTTC. Translated, it gives CASSFSGRAYEQYF.

The chain couples TRBV3-1 to TRBJ2-3; the D is unclear. V lost 1 base and J 10 bases, leaving 9 bases between the germline ends. There are 12 residues in the CDR3. Germline V gene lookup returns CDR1 LGHDT and CDR2 YNNKEL (reference sequence). DNA of the CDR3: TGTGCCAGCAGCCAAGGGCAGAACTCGCAGTATTTT. Translated: CASSQGQNSQYF.

This clonotype was counted only a few times. The rearrangement uses TRBV5-1 and TRBJ2-2; the D gene is possibly TRBD1 (6 bases). V was pared by 4 bases and J by 2 bases, with 12 bases between. This CDR3 has 15 amino acids. CDR1 and CDR2 (germline): SGHRS, YFSETQ. In DNA, the CDR3 is TGCGCCAGCAGCCAAGGGGGAGAAAACACCGGGGAGCTGTTTTTT. Residues: CASSQGGENTGELFF.

The CDR3, as DNA: TGTGCCAGCAGTGACTCGAAATTACCCTGGCACCCCTTGGGCTACACCTTC. It encodes CASSDSKLPWHPLGYTF. The rearrangement joins TRBV6-4 to TRBJ1-2; D gene ambiguous. Per the germline V gene, CDR1 is MRHNA and CDR2 is SNTAGT. Trimming shortened V by 0 bases and J by 8 bases, and 22 bases separated the two germline ends. The CDR3 is 17 amino acids.

The chain joins TRBV20-1 to TRBJ2-1, with TRBD2 matching over 7 bases. This CDR3 contains 15 residues. CDR1 is DFQATT and CDR2 is SNEGSKA in the germline V gene (reference sequence). The V and J ends lost 1 base and 0 bases, in that order; junction bases with no gene match: 3. CDR3: CSARGTSGSYNEQFF. For the CDR3, the DNA is TGCAGTGCTAGAGGGACTAGTGGCTCCTACAATGAGCAGTTCTTC.

A few counts support this clonotype. The rearrangement joins TRBV19 to TRBJ2-1; a possible D gene is TRBD1 (5 bases). The CDR3 covers 15 residues. Germline values: CDR1 LNHDA, CDR2 SQIVND (reference sequence). V gave up 3 bases and J gave up 9 bases, with 18 bases separating them. DNA of the CDR3: TGTGCCAGTAGTATCGGAGCAAGGACATCGGGTGAGCAGTTCTTC. This codes for CASSIGARTSGEQFF.

This clonotype was seen once. The chain has TRBV6-1 and TRBJ2-1; D is perhaps TRBD1 or TRBD2 (5 bases each). Trimming took 10 bases from V and 3 from J, leaving 16 bases between them. Germline CDR1 MNHNS, CDR2 SASEGT. The CDR3 is made up of 14 amino acids. CDR3 protein: CATIRDGLYNEQFF. DNA of the CDR3: TGTGCCACCATTCGGGACGGACTCTACAATGAGCAGTTCTTC.

The chain recombines TRBV7-9 with TRBJ2-4; 8 bases are shared with TRBD1. With the DNA end fitting TRBJ2-7 better, the J assignment may be wrong. The length of the CDR3 is 14 residues. The germline gives CDR1 SEHNR, CDR2 FQNEAQ (reference sequence). CDR3 residues: CASSQTGVRDEQYF. DNA of the CDR3: TGTGCCAGCAGCCAGACAGGGGTAAGGGACGAGCAGTACTTC.

With regard to this clonotype: A read error is possible here, since a much larger clone lies one base away. The chain has TRBV2 and TRBJ2-5; a weak D match, TRBD2 (6 bases). The CDR3 totals 16 residues. Germline CDR1 reads SNHLY; CDR2 reads FYNNEI. The CDR3 loop reads CASREEAGRIGETQYF. DNA for the CDR3: TGTGCCAGCAGGGAAGAGGCGGGGCGGATAGGAGAGACCCAGTACTTC.

Comment on this clonotype: One end of the junction fails to match germline, which may point to a read error. The V gene is TRBV4-2, the J gene TRBJ1-4; D is undetermined. The CDR3 spans 17 residues. Germline V gene data show CDR1 as LGHNA and CDR2 as YNFKEQ. The CDR3 DNA sequence: TGTGCCGGCAGCCAAGATAGCTCTGTCCGTGCTAATGAAAAACTGTTTTTT. It translates to CAGSQDSSVRANEKLFF.

The chain is built from TRBV20-1 and TRBJ2-7, with a possible D match to TRBD1 (5 bases). Between the trimmed V and J ends, which lost 6 bases and 2 bases, there was a span of 26 bases. There are 17 residues in the CDR3. CDR1 is DFQATT and CDR2 is SNEGSKA in the germline V gene (reference sequence). Written as DNA, the CDR3 is TGCAGTGCGAGGAAGGGGTTCGCCGGGCACACCGCCTACGAGCAGTACTTC. It is translated as CSARKGFAGHTAYEQYF.

This sequence joins TRBV6-6 and TRBJ2-1; D call uncertain. V shed 4 bases and J shed 12 bases, with 19 bases lying between them. In germline, CDR1 is MNHNY, CDR2 SVGAGI (reference sequence). The CDR3 runs to 14 residues. Written as DNA, the CDR3 is TGTGCCAGCAGTTCCGAACCCGGGCCTGTGGGGCAGTTCTTC. Its protein is CASSSEPGPVGQFF.

This clonotype occurred once. One end of the junction varies from germline; a read error may be responsible. J is TRBJ1-2 and V is TRBV7-9, with a weak D call TRBD1 (5 bases). The germline CDR1 and CDR2 sequences are SEHNR and FQNEAQ (reference sequence). The CDR3 totals 17 residues. The CDR3 DNA follows: TGTGTCAGCAGCTCTCAGGGCCGGCAGTTTACGGGCTATGGCTACACCTTC. Its translation: CVSSSQGRQFTGYGYTF.

This clonotype was seen only a few times. V is TRBV12-5 and J is TRBJ2-3; D remains ambiguous. Germline values: CDR1 LGHNT, CDR2 FRNRAP. There are 13 residues in the CDR3. V lost 0 bases and J 3 bases, leaving 4 bases between the germline ends. DNA of the CDR3: TGTGCTAGTGGTTTGGTATTGACAGATACGCAGTATTTT. This encodes CASGLVLTDTQYF.

The rearrangement joins TRBV29-1 to TRBJ2-5; D might be TRBD2 (6 bases). The CDR3 consists of 11 residues. Germline CDR1 SQVTM, CDR2 ANQGSEA. V lost 5 bases to trimming and J lost 7 bases, with 11 bases between them. CDR3: CSVRREGTQYF. Written as DNA, the CDR3 is TGCAGCGTTCGGAGGGAAGGGACCCAGTACTTC.

This clonotype turned up a few times. This chain connects TRBV9 to TRBJ2-3; possible D gene TRBD1, 6 bases. V was pared by 4 bases and J by 0 bases, with 12 bases between. Germline CDR1 and CDR2: SGDLS and YYNGEE. The CDR3 length is 15 residues. For the CDR3, the DNA is TGTGCCAGCAGCATTCGGACAGTCAGCACAGATACGCAGTATTTT. It is translated as CASSIRTVSTDTQYF.

The chain employs TRBV6-1 and TRBJ2-3; the D call may be TRBD1 or TRBD2 (6 bases each). This CDR3 spans 14 amino acids. V was pared by 2 bases and J by 6 bases, with 12 bases between. Germline V gives CDR1 MNHNS, CDR2 SASEGT. The CDR3 region is CASSERGVLDTQYF. DNA for the CDR3: TGTGCCAGCAGTGAAAGGGGGGTTCTCGATACGCAGTATTTT.

The chain employs TRBV11-2 and TRBJ2-7; 12 positions agree with TRBD2. Germline V gives CDR1 SGHAT, CDR2 FQNNGV. J gave up 7 bases and V 5 bases, and 15 bases lay outside the gene matches. This CDR3 region has 17 residues. CDR3 loop: CASSAGGVTSGRNEQYF. DNA of the CDR3: TGTGCCAGCAGCGCGGGGGGGGTGACTAGCGGGAGAAATGAGCAGTACTTC.

The chain recombines TRBV7-8 with TRBJ2-1; D possibly matches TRBD1 or TRBD2 (5 bases each). The germline V and J ends were trimmed by 3 bases and 1 base, with 13 bases remaining between them. CDR1 and CDR2 (germline): SGHVS, FQNEAQ. The length of the CDR3 is 16 residues. CDR3 nucleotides: TGTGCCAGCAGCTTCGAGGGGATGAGTTCCTACAATGAGCAGTTCTTC. Residues: CASSFEGMSSYNEQFF.

This clonotype appeared a single time. The chain recombines TRBV6-5 with TRBJ2-7, with 7 bases matching TRBD2. CDR3 length equals 14 residues. The trim removed 4 bases at V and 7 bases at J, leaving 10 bases unmatched. Per germline, CDR1 MNHEY and CDR2 SVGAGI. Written as DNA, the CDR3 is TGTGCCAGCAGTTCTTGGCTAGCGGACAATGAGCAGTACTTC. Residues: CASSSWLADNEQYF.

The V gene is TRBV7-9, the J gene TRBJ2-1, with D tentatively TRBD2 (5 bases). The CDR3 sequence is 16 residues long. Germline values: CDR1 SEHNR, CDR2 FQNEAQ (reference sequence). The V end lost 0 bases, the J end lost 4 bases, and 13 bases lay between the germline ends. CDR3 nucleotides: TGTGCCAGCAGCTTAGCGGGAGCAACCCCTTACAATGAGCAGTTCTTC. Its translation: CASSLAGATPYNEQFF.

The gene calls are TRBV27 and TRBJ2-3, with D maybe TRBD2 (6 bases). Per germline, CDR1 MNHEY and CDR2 SMNVEV (reference sequence). V gave up 5 bases and J gave up 10 bases, with 13 bases separating them. This CDR3 has 12 residues. The CDR3 is CASSPRLVPQYF. The CDR3, as DNA: TGTGCCAGCAGTCCCCGACTAGTCCCGCAGTATTTT.

This sequence joins TRBV19 and TRBJ1-1, with D maybe TRBD1 (5 bases). The germline V and J ends were trimmed by 5 bases and 5 bases, with 15 bases remaining between them. This CDR3 spans 14 amino acids. Looked up from germline, CDR1 is LNHDA and CDR2 is SQIVND (reference sequence). CDR3 region: CASSPRGGMTEAFF. CDR3 coding DNA: TGTGCCAGTAGTCCCCGGGGGGGGATGACTGAAGCTTTCTTT.